A selection of T cell receptor beta chains follows, all from one sample in a study of regulatory T cells in long-lasting Graves disease. Using its own MiXCR run on the multiplex PCR reads, TCRdb lists one record per CDR3 protein. The table has roughly 350,000 distinct CDR3 sequences, roughly 15% seen once; the top ten hold 20% to 25%. The same data also contributed to another study, on T cells in Graves' hyperthyroidism and ophthalmopathy.

The sample was peripheral blood mononuclear cells (PBMCs), taken at new diagnosis, from a patient treated with antithyroid drugs. Every receptor here comes from a woman under 30 with Graves disease. The CDR3 runs from the conserved cysteine through the conserved F or W. Fields, in order: D gene, clone size, CDR3 length, J gene, V gene, CDR3 protein. D genes are given only for firm matches. Some rows mark clone size as missing; the rest say once, few, many or name a class of expanded clone.

NA | many | 14 | TRBJ2-2 | TRBV7-3 | CASSLKARTGELFF
NA | many | 14 | TRBJ2-5 | TRBV6-2/TRBV6-3 | CASSYPGRQETQYF
TRBD2 | many | 19 | TRBJ2-1 | TRBV27 | CASRNNIRASGGAVDEQFF
TRBD1 | many | 12 | TRBJ2-1 | TRBV13 | CASSLLPGQGFF
TRBD2 | NA | 15 | TRBJ2-7 | TRBV20-1 | CSAGARWRETNEQYF
NA | many | 11 | TRBJ2-7 | TRBV12-3/TRBV12-4 | CASLHGGEQYF
NA | many | 14 | TRBJ2-7 | TRBV6-6 | CASSYSQGSYEQYF
TRBD2 | many | 17 | TRBJ2-5 | TRBV20-1 | CSARDLLAGALQETQYF
TRBD1 | many | 14 | TRBJ1-5 | TRBV2 | CASRVTGGNQPQHF
TRBD1 | few | 11 | TRBJ1-2 | TRBV20-1 | CSARGGTGTKF
NA | many | 12 | TRBJ2-7 | TRBV5-1 | CASSWGGDEQYF
TRBD1 | many | 15 | TRBJ2-7 | TRBV5-5 | CASRRGQGEYSEQYF
NA | many | 15 | TRBJ1-3 | TRBV29-1 | CSVEDQGGSRNTIYF
TRBD1 | many | 14 | TRBJ2-3 | TRBV10-3 | CAIRSGTGSDTQYF
TRBD1 | many | 13 | TRBJ1-2 | TRBV28 | CASRPDRAGGYTF
TRBD2 | few | 16 | TRBJ2-5 | TRBV6-2/TRBV6-3 | CASRTLAGFEGETQYF
TRBD2 | many | 14 | TRBJ2-1 | TRBV7-9 | CASSPGLADNEQFF
TRBD1 | few | 14 | TRBJ1-1 | TRBV19 | CASSIVGQGSEAFF
NA | few | 14 | TRBJ1-6 | TRBV6-2/TRBV6-3 | CASSQSTGNSPLHF
NA | many | 19 | TRBJ2-7 | TRBV28 | CASKPAGAGAGAVSYEQYF
NA | few | 13 | TRBJ1-1 | TRBV29-1 | CSGGRYRDTEAFF
TRBD2 | NA | 16 | TRBJ2-1 | TRBV20-1 | CSARGLRTATYNEQFF
NA | few | 17 | TRBJ1-2 | TRBV10-3 | CAISGGETRPTLYGYTF
NA | few | 15 | TRBJ1-3 | TRBV5-1 | CARKFDGAAGNTIYF
TRBD1 | NA | 16 | TRBJ1-3 | TRBV20-1 | CSAPTRTGGHGNTIYF
TRBD1 | NA | 18 | TRBJ2-3 | TRBV9 | CASNVGDRGFRYTDTQYF
NA | many | 13 | TRBJ2-7 | TRBV6-1 | CAGRGLAPYEQYF
TRBD2 | few | 16 | TRBJ2-2 | TRBV20-1 | CSARRLAGGNTGELFF
NA | many | 14 | TRBJ1-1 | TRBV15 | CATSRTGMNTEAFF
TRBD1 | NA | 15 | TRBJ2-1 | TRBV28 | CASSSYGTEYNEQFF
NA | many | 14 | TRBJ2-7 | TRBV28 | CASSSRTDSYEQYF
TRBD2 | NA | 17 | TRBJ2-2 | TRBV4-2 | CASSQDDPRGLARELFF
NA | few | 11 | TRBJ1-3 | TRBV12-3/TRBV12-4 | CAWIAGNTIYF